One sample yielded the 28 T cell receptor beta chains listed below, sequenced in a study of regulatory T cells in long-lasting Graves disease. Through Arm-PCR of CDR3 regions and iRepertoire HTBI primers, TCR beta libraries were built. Each CDR3 protein is one row after TCRdb ran MiXCR on the multiplex PCR reads. The sample contains hundreds of thousands of distinct CDR3 sequences, about 16% of which appear only once. Described time point: newly diagnosed GD, antithyroid drugs for less than 3 months. From RNA extracted from PBMCs, the TCR library was made. Separately, the same data were catalogued under a study of T cells in Graves' hyperthyroidism and ophthalmopathy.

Sequences were derived from peripheral blood mononuclear cells (PBMCs), sampled at new diagnosis, from a patient treated with antithyroid drugs. Receptor source: a woman aged 40-60 years with Graves disease.

The CDR3 sequence: CASRGRGYNEQFF. CDR3 DNA sequence: TGTGCCAGTCGCGGCCGGGGGTACAATGAGCAGTTCTTC. The rearrangement uses TRBV7-3 and TRBJ2-5, with a weak D call TRBD2 (6 bases). Matching the DNA end better, TRBJ2-1 makes the J call doubtful. The CDR3 extends over 13 amino acids. Germline CDR1 and CDR2: SGHTA and FQGTGA.

This clonotype was picked up many times. The chain uses TRBV11-2 and TRBJ2-5; a possible D gene is TRBD1 (5 bases). Germline CDR1 and CDR2: SGHAT and FQNNGV. Between the trimmed V and J ends, which lost 5 bases and 4 bases, there was a span of 11 bases. The CDR3 covers 13 residues. The CDR3 region is CASSLRVRETQYF. The DNA of the CDR3 is TGTGCCAGCAGCCTCAGGGTTCGAGAGACCCAGTACTTC. The whole variable domain, filled in from reference TRBV11-2 and TRBJ2-5, reads EAGVAQSPRYKIIEKRQSVAFWCNPISGHATLYWYQQILGQGPKLLIQFQNNGVVDDSQLPKDRFSAERLKGVDSTLKIQPAKLEDSAVYLCASSLRVRETQYFGPGTRLLVL.

At least ten counts were recorded for this clonotype. The V call is TRBV27, the J call TRBJ2-1; TRBD2 matches at 9 bases. Germline CDR1 MNHEY, CDR2 SMNVEV (reference sequence). V dropped 0 bases and J dropped 7; count of bases not matched to a gene: 4. The CDR3 runs to 15 residues. CDR3: CASSLSSGGWNEQFF. In DNA form, the CDR3 reads TGTGCCAGCAGTTTATCTAGCGGGGGTTGGAATGAGCAGTTCTTC.

This sequence joins TRBV6-1 and TRBJ1-1, with D maybe TRBD1 (5 bases). The V end was cut by 2 bases, the J end by 4 bases, with 11 bases between. This CDR3 has 14 residues. In germline, CDR1 is MNHNS, CDR2 SASEGT. The CDR3 DNA reads as TGTGCCAGCAGTGAACCGGGACTTGGCACTGAAGCTTTCTTT. Its protein is CASSEPGLGTEAFF.

This clonotype was observed a handful of times. The rearrangement uses TRBV7-2 and TRBJ2-1; possibly TRBD2 for D (5 bases). The CDR3 length is 15 residues. Germline lookup yields CDR1 SGHTA and CDR2 FQGNSA. The V end lost 4 bases, the J end lost 4 bases, and 14 bases lay between the germline ends. This CDR3 is CASSSRVRDYNEQFF. CDR3 sequence (DNA): TGTGCCAGCAGCTCCCGGGTGAGGGATTACAATGAGCAGTTCTTC.

This clonotype appeared many times. The chain recombines TRBV3-1 with TRBJ2-5; TRBD2 matches 11 bases. The CDR3 runs to 16 residues. Germline V gene data show CDR1 as LGHDT and CDR2 as YNNKEL (reference sequence). Unmatched junction bases numbered 4, after V lost 0 bases and J lost 4 bases. CDR3 amino acids: CASSQDPSGGLETQYF. DNA of the CDR3: TGTGCCAGCAGCCAAGACCCTAGCGGGGGGCTAGAGACCCAGTACTTC.

This clonotype has a count of ten or more. This chain connects TRBV11-2 to TRBJ1-2; 9 nucleotides agree with TRBD1. The CDR3 loop spans 15 amino acids. The V gene's germline CDR1 is SGHAT and CDR2 FQNNGV. J gave up 7 bases and V 1 base, and 7 bases lay outside the gene matches. CDR3: CASSLAQGAQGGYTF. The CDR3 region has the DNA TGTGCCAGCAGCTTAGCACAGGGGGCCCAGGGTGGCTACACCTTC.

A note on this clonotype: A single base separates this from a much larger clone, so it may be a read error. This chain uses TRBV5-6 with TRBJ2-7; 7 positions agree with TRBD1. CDR1 SGHDT and CDR2 YYEEEE come from the germline V gene. The CDR3 sequence is 14 residues long. The chain's CDR3 is CASSTGVVSYKQYF. CDR3 nucleotides: TGTGCCAGCAGCACAGGGGTCGTCTCCTACAAGCAGTACTTC.

This clonotype has a count of ten or more. The J gene is TRBJ2-7, the V gene TRBV12-3 or TRBV12-4, with TRBD2 matching 8 bases. V shed 3 bases and J 5 bases; nucleotides not matched to a gene: 9. CDR3 size: 15 residues. The CDR3 loop reads CASSFGGARAHEQYF. In DNA, the CDR3 is TGTGCCAGCAGTTTCGGGGGGGCCAGGGCTCACGAGCAGTACTTC.

This clonotype was recorded at least ten times. The rearrangement links TRBV28 to TRBJ1-3; D gene unclear. CDR3 length: 16 residues. Per the germline V gene, CDR1 is MDHEN and CDR2 is SYDVKM. Trimming removed 5 bases from V and 0 bases from J, with 14 bases in between. The CDR3 DNA follows: TGTGCCAGCAGTGCCCAGGAGTACCGCTCTGGAAACACCATATATTTT. Encoded protein: CASSAQEYRSGNTIYF.

As for this clonotype: This may be a read error: a much more frequent sequence differs by one nucleotide. The gene calls are TRBV5-6 and TRBJ1-1, with 7 bases identical to TRBD1. This CDR3 contains 15 residues. Germline V gives CDR1 SGHDT, CDR2 YYEEEE. V lost 4 bases to trimming and J lost 0 bases; unmatched junction nucleotides: 6. The CDR3 DNA reads as TGTGCCAGCAGCAGGGGGACAGCCATGAACACTGAAGCTTTCTTT. Encoded protein: CASSRGTAMNTEAFF.

This clonotype was counted a few times. The rearrangement links TRBV12-5 to TRBJ2-3; TRBD2 agrees at 7 bases. V shed 5 bases, J shed 0 bases, and the junction held 8 bases outside the gene matches. Germline V gives CDR1 LGHNT, CDR2 FRNRAP. This CDR3 has 16 amino acids. The CDR3 spells CASGGDYSASTDTQYF. CDR3 nucleotides: TGTGCTAGTGGTGGGGACTATTCGGCTAGCACAGATACGCAGTATTTT.

The chain is built from TRBV29-1 and TRBJ1-1; D is unresolved. V was clipped by 7 bases and J by 1 base, with 16 bases between them. The CDR3 length is 14 residues. The V gene's germline CDR1 is SQVTM and CDR2 ANQGSEA. The CDR3 bases are TGCAGCGCAAAACTCTCGGCCGGGAACACTGAAGCTTTCTTT. Translating gives CSAKLSAGNTEAFF.

This clonotype was seen repeatedly, ten times or more. The rearrangement uses TRBV7-2 and TRBJ1-4, with 8 bases fitting TRBD1. Germline lookup yields CDR1 SGHTA and CDR2 FQGNSA. This CDR3 spans 15 amino acids. V was clipped by 5 bases and J by 6 bases; unmatched bases: 8. The CDR3 spells CASSSSDRAHEKLFF. Written as DNA, the CDR3 is TGTGCCAGCAGCAGTTCGGACAGGGCGCATGAAAAACTGTTTTTT.

Details on this clonotype: This may stem from a read error, because a much larger clone lies one nucleotide away. This chain links TRBV12-3 or TRBV12-4 with TRBJ2-2; 8 nucleotides match TRBD1. The CDR3 spans 15 residues. DNA for the CDR3: TGTGCCAACAGTCTACAGGGGGCGAACACCGGGGAGCTGTTTTTT. Protein: CANSLQGANTGELFF.

The V gene is TRBV5-1, the J gene TRBJ2-7; no clear D gene. The CDR3 is made up of 12 amino acids. Trimming removed 4 bases from V and 2 bases from J, with 7 bases in between. CDR1 and CDR2 (germline): SGHRS, YFSETQ. The chain's CDR3 is CASSNPTYEQYF. For the CDR3, the DNA is TGCGCCAGCAGCAACCCGACCTACGAGCAGTACTTC.

This clonotype came up a few times. V gene TRBV12-3 or TRBV12-4 combines with J gene TRBJ2-7; unclear D gene. This CDR3 spans 13 amino acids. V was clipped by 3 bases and J by 8 bases, with 14 bases between them. Here the CDR3 DNA reads TGTGCCAGCAGTTTCAACGCCCTCCAGCAGCAGTACTTC. Protein sequence: CASSFNALQQQYF.

With regard to this clonotype: A much larger clone differs from this one at a single base, so this may be a read error. No conserved phenylalanine or tryptophan is present at the end of the CDR3, so a read error is the likely explanation. This rearrangement joins TRBV3-1 to TRBJ2-1; tentatively, D is TRBD1 or TRBD2 (7 bases each). The V gene lost 4 bases and the J gene lost 8 bases, with 15 bases spanning the gap. Germline V gene lookup returns CDR1 LGHDT and CDR2 YNNKEL (reference sequence). This CDR3 has 14 amino acids. The CDR3 loop is CASSLRGGPHEQFS. CDR3 in DNA: TGTGCCAGCAGCCTCAGGGGGGGTCCCCATGAGCAGTTCTCC.

This clonotype occurred a few times. A much larger clonotype is one base distant, so this may be a read error. The gene calls are TRBV5-1 and TRBJ1-1, with unresolved D. V lost 3 bases, J lost 1 base, and 13 bases lay in between. Germline V CDR1 and CDR2: SGHRS, YFSETQ. The length of the CDR3 is 15 residues. CDR3 in amino acids: CASSSNGGPNTEAFF. DNA for the CDR3: TGCGCCAGCAGCTCGAACGGCGGACCGAACACTGAAGCTTTCTTT.

The chain uses TRBV27 and TRBJ2-7; the match to TRBD2 covers 8 bases. This CDR3 has 16 residues. The trim removed 5 bases at V and 6 bases at J, leaving 15 bases unmatched. CDR1 MNHEY and CDR2 SMNVEV come from the germline V gene (reference sequence). The CDR3 DNA sequence: TGTGCCAGCAGTACATCCGGGACTAGGGCTTCGGGCGAGCAGTACTTC. It is translated as CASSTSGTRASGEQYF.

This clonotype showed up many times. The germline gene is not matched at one end of the junction; a read error may be the cause. This chain uses TRBV7-8 with TRBJ1-1; weak D call: TRBD1 (6 bases). The CDR3 has 15 amino acids. Germline V gene sequence: CDR1 SGHVS, CDR2 FQNEAQ. The CDR3 reads CASSLAGHLNTEAFF. The CDR3 nucleotides are TGCGCCAGCAGCTTAGCGGGACACTTGAACACTGAAGCTTTCTTT.

In its sample, this clonotype was seen a few times. This chain joins TRBV15 and TRBJ2-1; D may be TRBD2 (5 bases). V dropped 2 bases and J dropped 3 bases, with 14 bases sitting between them. The V gene's germline CDR1 is LNHNV and CDR2 YYDKDF (reference sequence). This CDR3 has 16 residues. The CDR3 nucleotides read TGTGCCACCAGCAGAACCTATACGGACTTCTACAATGAGCAGTTCTTC. This translates into CATSRTYTDFYNEQFF.

This clonotype was recorded once. This may come from a read error, since a much larger clone is one base off. The rearrangement links TRBV6-5 to TRBJ2-7; either TRBD1 or TRBD2 may supply D (5 bases each). This CDR3 contains 14 residues. Germline V gene data show CDR1 as MNHEY and CDR2 as SVGAGI. CDR3 amino acids: CASSYSAGTYEQCF. In nucleotides, the CDR3 is TGTGCCAGCAGTTACTCCGCAGGGACCTACGAGCAGTGCTTC.

This clonotype was counted at least ten times. The J gene is TRBJ1-1, the V gene TRBV6-1; D remains ambiguous. The CDR3 totals 13 residues. V lost 4 bases and J lost 3, with 9 bases in between. Per germline, CDR1 MNHNS and CDR2 SASEGT. The CDR3 here is CASSAPSHTEAFF. CDR3 nucleotide sequence: TGTGCCAGCAGTGCCCCCTCGCACACTGAAGCTTTCTTT.

This clonotype showed up just a few times. The chain carries TRBV3-1 and TRBJ2-5; 7 bases align to TRBD1. The CDR3 has 17 amino acids. The germline gives CDR1 LGHDT, CDR2 YNNKEL (reference sequence). V gave up 0 bases and J gave up 1 base; unmatched junction bases: 8. CDR3 in amino acids: CASSQDLRGPPQETQYF. CDR3 nucleotide sequence: TGTGCCAGCAGCCAAGATCTGAGGGGGCCCCCCCAAGAGACCCAGTACTTC.

The chain joins TRBV7-9 to TRBJ2-7, with D possibly matching TRBD1 (6 bases). Trimming cost V 5 bases and J 4 bases, with 15 bases left between them. CDR1 is SEHNR and CDR2 is FQNEAQ in the germline V gene (reference sequence). CDR3 length: 14 amino acids. The CDR3 DNA reads as TGTGCCAGCAGCACTAGTGGGGGCCGTTACGAGCAGTACTTC. Translation: CASSTSGGRYEQYF.

The chain joins TRBV5-1 to TRBJ2-5; TRBD2 agrees at 12 bases. The length of the CDR3 is 17 residues. With 0 bases clipped from V and 4 bases from J, the junction kept 7 bases outside the gene matches. CDR1 and CDR2 (germline): SGHRS, YFSETQ. The CDR3 DNA sequence: TGCGCCAGCAGCTTGGCCACGGCTAGCGGGGGGGCAGAGACCCAGTACTTC. It yields the protein CASSLATASGGAETQYF.

This clonotype has only a few counts. The chain is built from TRBV24-1 and TRBJ2-5; 7 nucleotides align to TRBD2. V gave up 3 bases and J gave up 2 bases; unmatched junction bases: 8. There are 16 residues in the CDR3. CDR1 is KGHDR, CDR2 SFDVKD, per germline. The CDR3 DNA follows: TGTGCCACCAGTGATGTAAGATTAGCGGGTCAAGAGACCCAGTACTTC. Its translation is CATSDVRLAGQETQYF.